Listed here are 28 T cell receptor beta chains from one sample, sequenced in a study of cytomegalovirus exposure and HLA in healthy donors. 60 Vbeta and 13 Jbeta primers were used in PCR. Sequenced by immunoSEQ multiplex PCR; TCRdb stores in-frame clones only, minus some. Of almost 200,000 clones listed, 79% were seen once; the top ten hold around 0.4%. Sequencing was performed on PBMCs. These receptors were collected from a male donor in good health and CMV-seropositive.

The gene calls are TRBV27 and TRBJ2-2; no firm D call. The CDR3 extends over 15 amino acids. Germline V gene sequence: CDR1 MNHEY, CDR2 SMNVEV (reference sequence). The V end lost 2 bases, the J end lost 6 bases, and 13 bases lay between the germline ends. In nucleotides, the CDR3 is TGTGCCAGCAGTTTAAGTGGTACAATGGCCGGGGAGCTGTTTTTT. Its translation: CASSLSGTMAGELFF.

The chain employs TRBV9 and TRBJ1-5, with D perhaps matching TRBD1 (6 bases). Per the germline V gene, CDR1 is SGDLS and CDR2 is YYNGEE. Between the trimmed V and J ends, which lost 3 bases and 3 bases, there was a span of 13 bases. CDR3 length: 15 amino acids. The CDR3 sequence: CASSAGTQYNQPQHF. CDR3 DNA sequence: TGTGCCAGCAGCGCCGGGACACAATACAATCAGCCCCAGCATTTT.

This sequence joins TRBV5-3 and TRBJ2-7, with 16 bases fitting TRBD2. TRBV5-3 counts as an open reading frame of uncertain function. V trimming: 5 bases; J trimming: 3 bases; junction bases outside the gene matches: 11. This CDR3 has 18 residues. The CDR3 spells CARRVPWGLAGGYYEQYF. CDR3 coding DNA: TGTGCCAGAAGGGTCCCCTGGGGACTAGCGGGAGGGTACTACGAGCAGTACTTC.

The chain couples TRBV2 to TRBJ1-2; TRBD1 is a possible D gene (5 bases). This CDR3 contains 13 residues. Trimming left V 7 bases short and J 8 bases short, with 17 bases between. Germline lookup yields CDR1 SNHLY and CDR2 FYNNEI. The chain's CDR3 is CASNSRGAEGYTF. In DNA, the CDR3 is TGTGCCAGCAACTCAAGGGGCGCTGAGGGCTACACCTTC.

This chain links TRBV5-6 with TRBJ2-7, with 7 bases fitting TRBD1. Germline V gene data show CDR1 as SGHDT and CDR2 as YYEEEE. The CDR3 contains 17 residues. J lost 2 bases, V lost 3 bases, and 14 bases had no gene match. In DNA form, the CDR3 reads TGTGCCAGCAGCTCGGTTGGGACCGGGACAGCTACCTACGAGCAGTACTTC. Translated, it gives CASSSVGTGTATYEQYF.

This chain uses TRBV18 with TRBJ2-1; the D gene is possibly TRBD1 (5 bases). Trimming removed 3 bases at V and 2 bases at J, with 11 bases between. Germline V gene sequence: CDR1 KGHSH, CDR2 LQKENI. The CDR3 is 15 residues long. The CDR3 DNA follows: TGTGCCAGCTCACCCCAGGGTTTTGCCTACAATGAGCAGTTCTTC. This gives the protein CASSPQGFAYNEQFF. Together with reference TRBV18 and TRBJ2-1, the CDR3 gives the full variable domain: NAGVMQNPRHLVRRRGQEARLRCSPMKGHSHVYWYRQLPEEGLKFMVYLQKENIIDESGMPKERFSAEFPKEGPSILRIQQVVRGDSAAYFCASSPQGFAYNEQFFGPGTRLTVL.

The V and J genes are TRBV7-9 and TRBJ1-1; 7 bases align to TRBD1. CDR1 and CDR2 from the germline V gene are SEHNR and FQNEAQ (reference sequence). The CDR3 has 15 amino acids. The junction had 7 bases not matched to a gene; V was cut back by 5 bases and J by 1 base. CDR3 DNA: TGTGCCAGCAGCGAATATCGACAGGGGAACACTGAAGCTTTCTTT. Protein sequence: CASSEYRQGNTEAFF.

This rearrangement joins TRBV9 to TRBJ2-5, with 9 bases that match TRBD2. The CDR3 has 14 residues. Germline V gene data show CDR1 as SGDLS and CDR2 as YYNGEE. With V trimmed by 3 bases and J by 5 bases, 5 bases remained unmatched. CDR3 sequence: CASSALAGEETQYF. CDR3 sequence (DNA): TGTGCCAGCAGCGCCTTAGCGGGAGAGGAGACCCAGTACTTC.

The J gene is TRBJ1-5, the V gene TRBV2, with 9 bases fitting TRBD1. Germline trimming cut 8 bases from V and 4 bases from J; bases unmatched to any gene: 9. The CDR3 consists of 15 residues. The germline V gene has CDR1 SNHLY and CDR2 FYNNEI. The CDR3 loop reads CASWGGQGKNQPQHF. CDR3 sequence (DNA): TGTGCCAGCTGGGGCGGACAGGGGAAGAATCAGCCCCAGCATTTT.

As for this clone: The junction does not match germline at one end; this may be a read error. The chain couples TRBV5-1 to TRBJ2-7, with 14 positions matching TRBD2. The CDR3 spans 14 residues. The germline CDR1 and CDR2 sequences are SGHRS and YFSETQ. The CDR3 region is CASSPGTSGSLGHF. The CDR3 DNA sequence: TGCGCCAGCAGCCCGGGGACTAGCGGGAGTTTGGGGCACTTC.

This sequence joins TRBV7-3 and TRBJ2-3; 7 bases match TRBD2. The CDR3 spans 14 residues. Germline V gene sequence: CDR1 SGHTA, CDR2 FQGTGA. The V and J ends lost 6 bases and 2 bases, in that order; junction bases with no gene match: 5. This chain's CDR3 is CASSPGLLTDTQYF. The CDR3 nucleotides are TGTGCCAGCAGTCCGGGACTACTCACAGATACGCAGTATTTT.

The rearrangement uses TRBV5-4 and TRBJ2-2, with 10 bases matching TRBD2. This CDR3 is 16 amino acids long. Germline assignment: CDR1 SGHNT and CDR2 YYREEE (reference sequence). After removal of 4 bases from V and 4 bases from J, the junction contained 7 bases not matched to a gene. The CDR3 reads CASSPSGGASTGELFF. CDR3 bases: TGTGCCAGCAGCCCCAGCGGGGGGGCGAGCACCGGGGAGCTGTTTTTT. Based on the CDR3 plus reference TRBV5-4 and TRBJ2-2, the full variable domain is ETGVTQSPTHLIKTRGQQVTLRCSSQSGHNTVSWYQQALGQGPQFIFQYYREEENGRGNFPPRFSGLQFPNYSSELNVNALELDDSALYLCASSPSGGASTGELFFGEGSRLTVL.

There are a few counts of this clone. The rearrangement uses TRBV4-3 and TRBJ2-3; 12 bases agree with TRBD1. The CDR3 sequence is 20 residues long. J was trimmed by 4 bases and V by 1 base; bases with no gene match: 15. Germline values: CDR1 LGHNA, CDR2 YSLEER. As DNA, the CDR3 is TGCGCCAGCAGCCAAGGCGTTTCCGGGACAGGGGGCGTCAGTCCAGATACGCAGTATTTT. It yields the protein CASSQGVSGTGGVSPDTQYF.

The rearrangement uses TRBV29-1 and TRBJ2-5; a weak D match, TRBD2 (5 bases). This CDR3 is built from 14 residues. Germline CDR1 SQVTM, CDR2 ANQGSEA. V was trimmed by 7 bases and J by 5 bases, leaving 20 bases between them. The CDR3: CSGRGVGVIETQYF. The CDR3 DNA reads TGCAGCGGTCGGGGAGTCGGGGTCATCGAGACCCAGTACTTC.

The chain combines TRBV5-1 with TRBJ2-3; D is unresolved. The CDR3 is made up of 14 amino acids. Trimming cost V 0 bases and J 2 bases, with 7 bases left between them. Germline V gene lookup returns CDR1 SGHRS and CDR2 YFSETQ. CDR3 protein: CASSLARLTDTQYF. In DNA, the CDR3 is TGCGCCAGCAGCTTGGCTCGTCTCACAGATACGCAGTATTTT.

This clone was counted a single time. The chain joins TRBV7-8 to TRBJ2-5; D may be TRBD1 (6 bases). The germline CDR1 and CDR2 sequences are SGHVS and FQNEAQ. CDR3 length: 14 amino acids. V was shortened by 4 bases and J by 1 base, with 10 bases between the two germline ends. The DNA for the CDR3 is TGTGCCAGCAGCTCCCAGACAGGCCAAGAGACCCAGTACTTC. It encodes CASSSQTGQETQYF.

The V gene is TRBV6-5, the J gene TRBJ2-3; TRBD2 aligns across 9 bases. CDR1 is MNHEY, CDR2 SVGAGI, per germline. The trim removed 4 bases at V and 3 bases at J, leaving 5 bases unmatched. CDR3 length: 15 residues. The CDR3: CASSFLAGTTDTQYF. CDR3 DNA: TGTGCCAGCAGTTTTCTAGCGGGGACTACAGATACGCAGTATTTT.

The CDR3 reads CASSYSTGNSLGYTF. DNA for the CDR3: TGTGCCAGCAGTTACTCGACAGGGAATTCTCTTGGCTACACCTTC. This chain links TRBV6-5 with TRBJ1-2; 7 bases are a match to TRBD1. This CDR3 spans 15 amino acids. V lost 0 bases and J lost 7; bases outside the gene matches: 8. Per germline, CDR1 MNHEY and CDR2 SVGAGI.

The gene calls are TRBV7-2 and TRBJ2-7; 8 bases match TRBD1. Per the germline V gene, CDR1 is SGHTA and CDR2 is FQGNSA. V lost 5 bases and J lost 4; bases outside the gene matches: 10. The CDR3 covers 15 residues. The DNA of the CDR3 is TGTGCCAGCAGCCCCGGACAGGGAACTTCGTACGAGCAGTACTTC. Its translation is CASSPGQGTSYEQYF.

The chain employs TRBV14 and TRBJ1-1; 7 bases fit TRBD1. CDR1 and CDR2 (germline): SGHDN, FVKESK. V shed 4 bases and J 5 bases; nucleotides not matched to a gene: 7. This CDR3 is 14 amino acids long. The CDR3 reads CASSLMTGRTEAFF. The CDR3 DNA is TGTGCCAGCAGCCTGATGACAGGGAGGACTGAAGCTTTCTTT.

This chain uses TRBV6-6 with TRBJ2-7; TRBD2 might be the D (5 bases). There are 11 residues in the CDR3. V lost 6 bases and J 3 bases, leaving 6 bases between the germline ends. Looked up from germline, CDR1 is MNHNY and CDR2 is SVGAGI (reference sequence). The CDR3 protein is CASSRDYEQYF. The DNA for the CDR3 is TGTGCCAGCAGCCGGGACTACGAGCAGTACTTC.

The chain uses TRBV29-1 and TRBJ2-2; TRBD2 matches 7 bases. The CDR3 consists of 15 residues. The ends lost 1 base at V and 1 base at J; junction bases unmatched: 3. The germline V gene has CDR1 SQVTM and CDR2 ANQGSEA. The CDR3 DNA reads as TGCAGCGTTGAAGCTAGCGGACTGAACACCGGGGAGCTGTTTTTT. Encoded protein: CSVEASGLNTGELFF.

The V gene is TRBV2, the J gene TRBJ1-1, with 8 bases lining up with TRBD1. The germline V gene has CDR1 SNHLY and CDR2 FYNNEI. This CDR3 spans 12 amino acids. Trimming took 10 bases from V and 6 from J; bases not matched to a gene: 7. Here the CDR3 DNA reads TGTGCCACCGGCGGACAGGGCGCTGAAGCTTTCTTT. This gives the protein CATGGQGAEAFF.

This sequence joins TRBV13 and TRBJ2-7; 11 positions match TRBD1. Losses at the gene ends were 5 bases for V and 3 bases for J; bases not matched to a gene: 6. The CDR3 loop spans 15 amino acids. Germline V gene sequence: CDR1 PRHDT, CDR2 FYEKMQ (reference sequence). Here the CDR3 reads CASSAGQGENYEQYF. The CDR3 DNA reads TGTGCCAGCAGCGCGGGACAGGGGGAGAACTACGAGCAGTACTTC.

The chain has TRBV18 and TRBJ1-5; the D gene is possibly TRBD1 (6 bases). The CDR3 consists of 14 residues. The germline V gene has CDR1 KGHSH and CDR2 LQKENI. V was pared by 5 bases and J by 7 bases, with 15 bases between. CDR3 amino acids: CASSTNYRAQPQHF. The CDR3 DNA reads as TGTGCCAGCTCAACAAATTACAGGGCGCAGCCCCAGCATTTT.

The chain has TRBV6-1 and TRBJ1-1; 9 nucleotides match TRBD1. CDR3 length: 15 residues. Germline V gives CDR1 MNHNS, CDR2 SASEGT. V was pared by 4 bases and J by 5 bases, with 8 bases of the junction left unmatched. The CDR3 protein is CASSATGGITTEAFF. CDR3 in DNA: TGTGCCAGCAGTGCCACAGGGGGCATTACAACTGAAGCTTTCTTT.

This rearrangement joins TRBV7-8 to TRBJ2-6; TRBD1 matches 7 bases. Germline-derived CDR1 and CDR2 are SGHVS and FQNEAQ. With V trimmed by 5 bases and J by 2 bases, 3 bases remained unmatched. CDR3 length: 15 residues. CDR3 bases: TGTGCCAGCAGCGTGCAGGGGGCTGGGGCCAACGTCCTGACTTTC. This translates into CASSVQGAGANVLTF.

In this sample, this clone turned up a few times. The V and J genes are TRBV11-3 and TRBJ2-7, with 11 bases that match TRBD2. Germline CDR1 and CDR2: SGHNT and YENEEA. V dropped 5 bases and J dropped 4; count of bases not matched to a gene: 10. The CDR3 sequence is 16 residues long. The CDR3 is CASSPISGRAKYEQYF. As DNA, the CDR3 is TGTGCCAGCAGCCCTATTAGCGGGAGGGCCAAGTACGAGCAGTACTTC.